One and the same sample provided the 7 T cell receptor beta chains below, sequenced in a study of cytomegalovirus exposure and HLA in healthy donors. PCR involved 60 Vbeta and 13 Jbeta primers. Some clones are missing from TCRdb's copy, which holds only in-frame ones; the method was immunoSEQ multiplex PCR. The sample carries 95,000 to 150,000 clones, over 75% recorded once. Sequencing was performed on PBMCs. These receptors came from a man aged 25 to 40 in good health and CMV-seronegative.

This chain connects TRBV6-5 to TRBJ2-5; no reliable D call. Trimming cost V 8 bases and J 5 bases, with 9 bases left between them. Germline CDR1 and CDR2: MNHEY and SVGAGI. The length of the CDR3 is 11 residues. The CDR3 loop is CASLPVETQYF. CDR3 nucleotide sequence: TGTGCCAGCCTCCCGGTGGAGACCCAGTACTTC.

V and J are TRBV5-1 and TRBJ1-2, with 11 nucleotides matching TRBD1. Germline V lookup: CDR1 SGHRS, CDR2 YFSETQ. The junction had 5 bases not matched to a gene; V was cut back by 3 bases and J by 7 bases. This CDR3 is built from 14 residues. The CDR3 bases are TGCGCCAGCAGCTCAGGACAGGGGGCTGGTGGCTACACCTTC. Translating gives CASSSGQGAGGYTF. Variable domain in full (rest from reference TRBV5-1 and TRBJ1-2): KAGVTQTPRYLIKTRGQQVTLSCSPISGHRSVSWYQQTPGQGLQFLFEYFSETQRNKGNFPGRFSGRQFSNSRSEMNVSTLELGDSALYLCASSSGQGAGGYTFGSGTRLTVV.

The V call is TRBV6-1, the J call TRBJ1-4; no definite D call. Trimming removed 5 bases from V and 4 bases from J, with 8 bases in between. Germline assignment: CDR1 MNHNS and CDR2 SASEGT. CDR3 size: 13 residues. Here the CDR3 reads CASSTDLNEKLFF. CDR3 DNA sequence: TGTGCCAGCAGTACAGACCTTAATGAAAAACTGTTTTTT.

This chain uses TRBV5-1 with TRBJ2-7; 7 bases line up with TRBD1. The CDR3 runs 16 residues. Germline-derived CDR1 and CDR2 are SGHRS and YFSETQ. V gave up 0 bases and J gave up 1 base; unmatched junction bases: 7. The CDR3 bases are TGCGCCAGCAGCTTGGCGCGGGCAGGGGGTTCCTACGAGCAGTACTTC. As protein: CASSLARAGGSYEQYF.

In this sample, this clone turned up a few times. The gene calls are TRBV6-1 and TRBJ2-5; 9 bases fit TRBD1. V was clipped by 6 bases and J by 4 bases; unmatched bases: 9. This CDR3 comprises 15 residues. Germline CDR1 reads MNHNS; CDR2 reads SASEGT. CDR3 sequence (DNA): TGTGCCAGCAGCAAAACCGGGACAGGGCCAGAGACCCAGTACTTC. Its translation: CASSKTGTGPETQYF.

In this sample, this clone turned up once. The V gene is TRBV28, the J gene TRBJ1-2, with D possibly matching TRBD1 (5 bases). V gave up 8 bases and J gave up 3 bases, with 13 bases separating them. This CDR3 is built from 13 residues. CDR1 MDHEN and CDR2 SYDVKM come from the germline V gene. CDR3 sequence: CASGDDSYYGYTF. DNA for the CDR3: TGTGCCAGCGGGGATGACAGCTACTATGGCTACACCTTC.

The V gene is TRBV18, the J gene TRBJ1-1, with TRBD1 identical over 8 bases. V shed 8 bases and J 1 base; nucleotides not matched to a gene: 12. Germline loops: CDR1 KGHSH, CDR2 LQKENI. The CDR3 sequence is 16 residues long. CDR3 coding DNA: TGTGCCAGCCTCCGACAGGGGATTCTAGAGAACACTGAAGCTTTCTTT. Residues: CASLRQGILENTEAFF.